This T cell receptor (beta chain) comes out of a study of cytomegalovirus exposure and HLA in healthy donors. Germline-derived CDR1 and CDR2 are MNHEY and SMNVEV (reference sequence). The CDR3 has 13 amino acids. Losses at the gene ends were 8 bases for V and 5 bases for J; bases not matched to a gene: 3. Primers for the PCR totalled 60 Vbeta and 13 Jbeta. TCRdb keeps only in-frame clones here, not all; method: immunoSEQ multiplex PCR. This sample has more than 20,000 clones, with 75% to 85% found just once. The chain couples TRBV27 to TRBJ1-4, with 9 bases aligning to TRBD1. Sequencing input: PBMCs. This receptor was identified in a male donor in good health and CMV-seronegative. The DNA for the CDR3 is TGTGCCAGCGCGGGACAGGGAAATGAAAAACTGTTTTTT. It yields the protein CASAGQGNEKLFF. The full variable domain, completed using reference TRBV27 and TRBJ1-4, is EAQVTQNPRYLITVTGKKLTVTCSQNMNHEYMSWYRQDPGLGLRQIYYSMNVEVTDKGDVPEGYKVSRKEKRNFPLILESPSPNQTSLYFCASAGQGNEKLFFGSGTQLSVL.